Below, 31 T cell receptor beta chains from the same sample are listed, as sequenced in a study of brain T cells in children with intractable seizures. The data were produced by immunoSEQ multiplex PCR, yet TCRdb's version contains in-frame clones alone and is incomplete. The data hold fewer than 80,000 clones, with 95% to 97% observed a single time. The starting material was peripheral blood, obtained at surgery. The origin of the receptors is a boy less than two years old with focal cortical dysplasia and intractable seizures.

The V gene is TRBV7-9, the J gene TRBJ2-7; 9 bases map to TRBD2. V lost 8 bases to trimming and J lost 6 bases; unmatched junction nucleotides: 11. The germline CDR1 and CDR2 sequences are SEHNR and FQNEAQ (reference sequence). The CDR3 extends over 14 amino acids. DNA for the CDR3: TGTGCCAGCTCCCCCTCCGCGGGGGGGATCGAGCAGTACTTC. Translating gives CASSPSAGGIEQYF.

The V gene is TRBV7-3, the J gene TRBJ2-7; D assignment may be TRBD1 or TRBD2 (5 bases each). The ends were cut back, 5 bases at V and 1 base at J, with 12 bases in the middle. This CDR3 spans 14 amino acids. CDR1 and CDR2 (germline): SGHTA, FQGTGA. This chain's CDR3 is CASSPGRGSYEQYF. CDR3 nucleotides: TGTGCCAGCAGCCCGGGACGGGGATCCTACGAGCAGTACTTC.

This CDR3 is CASSESRRLGNTIYF. In nucleotides, the CDR3 is TGTGCCAGCAGTGAATCTCGGCGGCTTGGAAACACCATATATTTT. The chain is built from TRBV2 and TRBJ1-3; D unresolved. CDR3 size: 15 residues. Germline-derived CDR1 and CDR2 are SNHLY and FYNNEI. V shed 2 bases and J shed 3 bases, with 11 bases lying between them. Together with reference TRBV2 and TRBJ1-3, the CDR3 gives the full variable domain: EPEVTQTPSHQVTQMGQEVILRCVPISNHLYFYWYRQILGQKVEFLVSFYNNEISEKSEIFDDQFSVERPDGSNFTLKIRSTKLEDSAMYFCASSESRRLGNTIYFGEGSWLTVV.

This chain connects TRBV5-1 to TRBJ1-4, with 8 bases identical to TRBD1. Losses at the gene ends were 4 bases for V and 2 bases for J; bases not matched to a gene: 4. The CDR3 has 15 residues. Germline V lookup: CDR1 SGHRS, CDR2 YFSETQ. In nucleotides, the CDR3 is TGCGCCAGCAGCACCCGGACAGGGACTAATGAAAAACTGTTTTTT. The encoded protein is CASSTRTGTNEKLFF.

This sequence joins TRBV2 and TRBJ1-1; D remains ambiguous. The CDR3 is 13 amino acids. Trimming cost V 8 bases and J 1 base, with 11 bases left between them. Germline-derived CDR1 and CDR2 are SNHLY and FYNNEI. The CDR3 bases are TGTGCCAGCCGTCCAGAGCCGAACACTGAAGCTTTCTTT. Translation: CASRPEPNTEAFF.

This clone was observed a single time. This rearrangement joins TRBV4-2 to TRBJ2-1; no definite D call. Germline CDR1 reads LGHNA; CDR2 reads YNFKEQ. Trimming pared 1 base from V and 2 bases from J, leaving 6 bases between. This CDR3 region has 14 residues. Here the CDR3 reads CASSQGQTYNEQFF. CDR3 nucleotide sequence: TGTGCCAGCAGCCAAGGGCAAACCTACAATGAGCAGTTCTTC.

The V gene is TRBV11-2, the J gene TRBJ1-6; 11 bases fit TRBD1. The CDR3 has 17 amino acids. Looked up from germline, CDR1 is SGHAT and CDR2 is FQNNGV. The V gene end was trimmed by 6 bases and the J gene end by 9 bases; junction bases not matched to a gene: 13. DNA for the CDR3: TGTGCCAGCAGAAGTTCCTCGGACAGGGGGCTTGCTTCACCCCTCCACTTT. Translation gives CASRSSSDRGLASPLHF.

CDR3 DNA: TGTGCCAGTAGTATGGGACACACTGAAGCTTTCTTT. This sequence encodes CASSMGHTEAFF. The genes are TRBV19 and TRBJ1-1; maybe TRBD1 (5 bases). The V end was cut by 3 bases, the J end by 3 bases, with 5 bases between. The CDR3 contains 12 residues. From germline, CDR1 is LNHDA and CDR2 SQIVND (reference sequence).

The V and J genes are TRBV9 and TRBJ2-7, with D possibly being TRBD2 (7 bases). The germline V gene encodes CDR1 SGDLS and CDR2 YYNGEE. The CDR3 loop spans 13 amino acids. V lost 1 base and J lost 5, with 10 bases in between. The CDR3 DNA is TGTGCCAGCAGCGTACGGGGGGCGGACGAGCAGTACTTC. As protein: CASSVRGADEQYF.

V usage is TRBV7-6 and J usage is TRBJ2-7, with D maybe TRBD2 (6 bases). V shed 1 base and J shed 2 bases, with 24 bases lying between them. The CDR3 length is 19 residues. Per germline, CDR1 SGHVS and CDR2 FNYEAQ. The CDR3 nucleotides read TGTGCCAGCAGCTTAGTCCCACAACGACGAGAAGGGAGGCCCTACGAGCAGTACTTC. Its translation is CASSLVPQRREGRPYEQYF.

V gene TRBV28 combines with J gene TRBJ2-3; D is unclear. This CDR3 comprises 12 residues. V shed 1 base and J shed 10 bases, with 9 bases lying between them. CDR1 is MDHEN, CDR2 SYDVKM, per germline. The DNA of the CDR3 is TGTGCCAGCAGTTTATACTCCTCTGCGCAGTATTTT. It is translated as CASSLYSSAQYF.

The V call is TRBV27, the J call TRBJ2-2, with 13 bases lining up with TRBD2. The trim removed 0 bases at V and 1 base at J, leaving 8 bases unmatched. Germline CDR1 reads MNHEY; CDR2 reads SMNVEV (reference sequence). The CDR3 has 20 residues. The CDR3 is CASSLSHRLAGGLNTGELFF. The CDR3 nucleotides read TGTGCCAGCAGTTTATCCCACCGACTAGCGGGGGGCCTGAACACCGGGGAGCTGTTTTTT.

J is TRBJ2-7 and V is TRBV6-5; D gene uncertain. Germline CDR1 reads MNHEY; CDR2 reads SVGAGI. V lost 0 bases and J 3 bases, leaving 6 bases between the germline ends. The CDR3 totals 13 residues. CDR3 sequence reads: CASSYSIDYEQYF. CDR3 bases: TGTGCCAGCAGTTACTCGATCGACTACGAGCAGTACTTC.

The V gene is TRBV25-1, the J gene TRBJ2-3; D call uncertain. This CDR3 comprises 15 residues. Germline values: CDR1 MGHDK, CDR2 SYGVNS. V lost 5 bases, J lost 0 bases, and 12 bases lay in between. CDR3 residues: CASSPRTSSTDTQYF. The CDR3 DNA sequence: TGTGCCAGCAGTCCCCGGACGTCTAGCACAGATACGCAGTATTTT. The full variable domain, in which reference TRBV25-1 and TRBJ2-3 provide the parts outside the CDR3, is EADIYQTPRYLVIGTGKKITLECSQTMGHDKMYWYQQDPGMELHLIHYSYGVNSTEKGDLSSESTVSRIRTEHFPLTLESARPSHTSQYLCASSPRTSSTDTQYFGPGTRLTVL.

The chain is built from TRBV20-1 and TRBJ2-2; D is unclear. CDR3 size: 13 residues. V was shortened by 3 bases and J by 4 bases, with 9 bases between the two germline ends. Germline V CDR1 and CDR2: DFQATT, SNEGSKA (reference sequence). CDR3 sequence reads: CSASGYSTGELFF. The CDR3 DNA reads as TGCAGTGCTAGTGGCTATTCCACCGGGGAGCTGTTTTTT.

The chain employs TRBV6-5 and TRBJ1-1; 9 bases map to TRBD1. CDR3 length: 11 amino acids. V was pared by 5 bases and J by 11 bases, with 3 bases of the junction left unmatched. Per germline, CDR1 MNHEY and CDR2 SVGAGI. DNA of the CDR3: TGTGCCAGCAGTCGACAGGGGGATGCTTTCTTT. As protein: CASSRQGDAFF.

The rearrangement joins TRBV27 to TRBJ2-7; 7 bases align to TRBD1. Trimming cost V 6 bases and J 7 bases; bases outside gene matches: 18. From germline, CDR1 is MNHEY and CDR2 SMNVEV (reference sequence). CDR3 length: 16 amino acids. The CDR3 region is CASSRVPGQPLGEQYF. The CDR3 DNA is TGTGCCAGCAGCAGAGTACCGGGACAGCCCCTCGGGGAGCAGTACTTC.

The V and J genes are TRBV7-8 and TRBJ2-1; D gene uncertain. Germline loops: CDR1 SGHVS, CDR2 FQNEAQ. The V and J ends lost 2 bases and 10 bases respectively, with 12 bases between them. This CDR3 comprises 13 residues. This chain's CDR3 is CASSLSISQEQFF. CDR3 coding DNA: TGTGCCAGCAGCTTAAGTATTTCCCAAGAGCAGTTCTTC.

The chain links TRBV6-4 to TRBJ2-2; a weak D match, TRBD2 (5 bases). Germline CDR1 and CDR2: MRHNA and SNTAGT. The CDR3 covers 14 residues. V lost 6 bases, J lost 7 bases, and 15 bases lay in between. Here the CDR3 reads CASSEKLEIGELFF. The CDR3 nucleotides read TGTGCCAGCAGCGAAAAACTAGAAATCGGGGAGCTGTTTTTT.

The chain joins TRBV19 to TRBJ2-5, with TRBD1 as a possible D gene (6 bases). This CDR3 region has 14 residues. The ends were cut back, 6 bases at V and 10 bases at J, with 21 bases in the middle. Germline CDR1 reads LNHDA; CDR2 reads SQIVND (reference sequence). The CDR3 nucleotides read TGTGCCAGTAGCAGGGGTGAAGTGCAACTGGGCCAGTACTTC. It translates to CASSRGEVQLGQYF.

The chain couples TRBV11-2 to TRBJ1-2, with D maybe TRBD1 (6 bases). The length of the CDR3 is 14 residues. The germline V gene encodes CDR1 SGHAT and CDR2 FQNNGV. The V end was cut by 4 bases, the J end by 6 bases, with 15 bases between. In DNA form, the CDR3 reads TGTGCCAGCAGCTCCCCACAGGGCAGGAATGGCTACACCTTC. Protein product: CASSSPQGRNGYTF.

This clone appeared a single time. CDR3 nucleotides: TGTGCCAGCAGCAGAGGGTTTACTAGCACAGATACGCAGTATTTT. The encoded protein is CASSRGFTSTDTQYF. The chain has TRBV7-2 and TRBJ2-3, with TRBD2 as a possible D gene (5 bases). The length of the CDR3 is 15 residues. Germline CDR1 is SGHTA and CDR2 is FQGNSA. The V end lost 5 bases, the J end lost 0 bases, and 12 bases lay between the germline ends.

The V and J genes are TRBV9 and TRBJ2-3, with TRBD2 as a possible D gene (6 bases). V lost 3 bases and J lost 3, with 20 bases in between. CDR1 is SGDLS, CDR2 YYNGEE, per germline. This CDR3 is 17 amino acids long. CDR3 sequence (DNA): TGTGCCAGCAGCGCATACTGGAGGGAGTCGTTTACAGATACGCAGTATTTT. Amino acid sequence: CASSAYWRESFTDTQYF.

This clone has just a few counts. This chain uses TRBV2 with TRBJ2-2; 12 bases are shared with TRBD1. Germline CDR1 is SNHLY and CDR2 is FYNNEI. The CDR3 runs to 15 residues. V shed 4 bases and J 6 bases; nucleotides not matched to a gene: 3. Here the CDR3 DNA reads TGTGCCAGCAGTGTTGGGGACAGGGGGCCCGGGGAGCTGTTTTTT. Protein: CASSVGDRGPGELFF.

The chain couples TRBV4-1 to TRBJ1-5; TRBD1 is a possible D gene (6 bases). Trimming shortened V by 4 bases and J by 7 bases, and 11 bases separated the two germline ends. Germline V gene data show CDR1 as MGHRA and CDR2 as YSYEKL. This CDR3 region has 13 residues. The CDR3 DNA is TGCGCCAGCAGCCGGCTACAGGGACAGCCCCAGCATTTT. Amino acids: CASSRLQGQPQHF.

The chain carries TRBV12-3 or TRBV12-4 and TRBJ1-2; 8 nucleotides match TRBD1. After removal of 4 bases from V and 8 bases from J, the junction contained 3 bases not matched to a gene. The CDR3 loop spans 12 amino acids. The CDR3 protein is CASSWTGIGYTF. CDR3 sequence (DNA): TGTGCCAGCAGTTGGACAGGGATCGGCTACACCTTC.

The V call is TRBV4-1, the J call TRBJ2-2, with 7 positions matching TRBD1. CDR1 and CDR2 (germline): MGHRA, YSYEKL. This CDR3 has 17 amino acids. Unmatched junction bases numbered 10, after V lost 1 base and J lost 5 bases. The CDR3, as DNA: TGCGCCAGCAGCCAAGTGAAGATCGTGACAGGGACCGGGGAGCTGTTTTTT. Its protein is CASSQVKIVTGTGELFF.

The rearrangement joins TRBV13 to TRBJ1-6; D is perhaps TRBD1 (6 bases). The germline V and J ends were trimmed by 2 bases and 8 bases, with 10 bases remaining between them. CDR1 and CDR2 (germline): PRHDT, FYEKMQ (reference sequence). This CDR3 is 14 amino acids long. CDR3 nucleotide sequence: TGTGCCAGCAGCTTATCAGGGGTGCATTCACCCCTCCACTTT. The encoded protein is CASSLSGVHSPLHF.

This chain links TRBV4-2 with TRBJ2-7; TRBD2 agrees at 9 bases. V lost 2 bases, J lost 2 bases, and 4 bases stayed unmatched. The germline gives CDR1 LGHNA, CDR2 YNFKEQ. The CDR3 totals 15 residues. CDR3: CASSQSIAGAYEQYF. The CDR3 DNA reads TGTGCCAGCAGCCAATCAATAGCGGGGGCCTACGAGCAGTACTTC.

This sequence joins TRBV28 and TRBJ2-1; D might be TRBD1 or TRBD2, each matching 5 bases. V shed 8 bases and J shed 3 bases, with 35 bases lying between them. The germline CDR1 and CDR2 sequences are MDHEN and SYDVKM. This CDR3 is 21 amino acids long. CDR3 region: CASHPTGHARPTSSLYNEQFF. CDR3 bases: TGTGCCAGCCATCCTACAGGACACGCAAGACCAACTAGTTCCCTCTACAATGAGCAGTTCTTC.

This clone was seen just once. The V call is TRBV7-2, the J call TRBJ1-5, with a tentative D call TRBD1 (5 bases). The CDR3 loop spans 15 amino acids. Germline V CDR1 and CDR2: SGHTA, FQGNSA. V lost 1 base and J 7 bases, leaving 14 bases between the germline ends. The CDR3 nucleotides are TGTGCCAGCAGCTTAGTGACAGCCGTGGAGCAGCCCCAGCATTTT. Translated: CASSLVTAVEQPQHF.